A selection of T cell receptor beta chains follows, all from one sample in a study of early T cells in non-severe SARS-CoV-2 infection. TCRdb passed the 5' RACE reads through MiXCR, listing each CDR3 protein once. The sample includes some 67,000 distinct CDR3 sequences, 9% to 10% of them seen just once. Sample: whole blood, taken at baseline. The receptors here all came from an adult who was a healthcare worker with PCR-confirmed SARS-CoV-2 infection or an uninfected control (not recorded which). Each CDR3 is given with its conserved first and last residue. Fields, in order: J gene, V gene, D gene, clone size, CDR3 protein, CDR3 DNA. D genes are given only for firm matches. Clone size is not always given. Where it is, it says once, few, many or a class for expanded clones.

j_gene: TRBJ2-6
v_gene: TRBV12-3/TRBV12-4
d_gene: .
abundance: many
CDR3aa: CASSLGGAFFSGANVLTF
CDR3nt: TGTGCCAGCAGCCTGGGGGGGGCCTTCTTCTCTGGGGCCAACGTCCTGACTTTC

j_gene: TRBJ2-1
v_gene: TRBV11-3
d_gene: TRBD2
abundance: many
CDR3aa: CASSSSSGRAGNEQFF
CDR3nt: TGTGCCAGCAGCTCTTCTAGCGGGAGGGCGGGCAATGAGCAGTTCTTC

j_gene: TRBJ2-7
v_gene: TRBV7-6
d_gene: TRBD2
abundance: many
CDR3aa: CASSWEGRGDYEQYF
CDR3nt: TGTGCCAGCAGCTGGGAAGGGCGGGGGGACTACGAGCAGTACTTC

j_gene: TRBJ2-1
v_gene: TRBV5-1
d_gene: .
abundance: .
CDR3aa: CASSPQPGSSYNEQFF
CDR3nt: TGCGCCAGCAGTCCTCAGCCAGGGAGCTCCTACAATGAGCAGTTCTTC

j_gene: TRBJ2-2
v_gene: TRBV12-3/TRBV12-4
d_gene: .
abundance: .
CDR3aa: CASIGVTGELFF
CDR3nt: TGTGCCAGCATCGGGGTCACCGGGGAGCTGTTTTTT

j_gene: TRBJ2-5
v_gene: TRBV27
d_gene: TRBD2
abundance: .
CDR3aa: CASTKAGLETQYF
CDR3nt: TGTGCCAGCACCAAAGCGGGACTAGAGACCCAGTACTTC

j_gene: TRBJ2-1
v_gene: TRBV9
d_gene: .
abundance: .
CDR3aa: CASSVEVDGGIYNEQFF
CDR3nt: TGTGCCAGCAGCGTAGAGGTCGATGGGGGGATCTACAATGAGCAGTTCTTC

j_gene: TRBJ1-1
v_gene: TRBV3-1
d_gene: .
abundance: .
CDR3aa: CASSHRQTVNTEAFF
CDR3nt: TGTGCCAGCAGCCATCGGCAGACCGTGAACACTGAAGCTTTCTTT

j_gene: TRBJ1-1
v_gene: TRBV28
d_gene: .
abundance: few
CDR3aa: CASRSGQPEAEAFF
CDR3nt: TGTGCCAGCAGATCCGGGCAGCCGGAGGCTGAAGCTTTCTTT

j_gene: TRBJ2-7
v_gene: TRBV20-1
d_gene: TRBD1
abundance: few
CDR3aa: CSARDLQGTPYEQYF
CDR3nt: TGCAGTGCTAGAGACTTACAGGGGACACCCTACGAGCAGTACTTC

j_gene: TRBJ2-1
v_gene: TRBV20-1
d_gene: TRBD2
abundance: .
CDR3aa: CSATDMLGTSGRAPRDNEQFF
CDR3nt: TGCAGTGCTACTGACATGCTAGGGACTAGCGGGAGGGCCCCCCGGGACAATGAGCAGTTCTTC

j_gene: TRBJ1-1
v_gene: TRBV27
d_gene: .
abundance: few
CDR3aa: CASSWTARGTEAFF
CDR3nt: TGTGCCAGCAGCTGGACAGCCCGGGGCACTGAAGCTTTCTTT

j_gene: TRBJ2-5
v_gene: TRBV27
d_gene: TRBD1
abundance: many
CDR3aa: CASSLSNPQGWETQYF
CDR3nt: TGTGCCAGCAGTTTATCGAACCCACAGGGGTGGGAGACCCAGTACTTC

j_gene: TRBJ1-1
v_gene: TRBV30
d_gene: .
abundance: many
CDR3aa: CAWSSIALSTEAFF
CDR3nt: TGTGCCTGGAGTTCGATAGCCTTAAGCACTGAAGCTTTCTTT

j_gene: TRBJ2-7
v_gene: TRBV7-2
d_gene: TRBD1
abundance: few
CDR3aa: CASSFFLLPGQGNEQYF
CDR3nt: TGTGCCAGCAGCTTTTTTCTTCTACCGGGACAGGGGAACGAGCAGTACTTC

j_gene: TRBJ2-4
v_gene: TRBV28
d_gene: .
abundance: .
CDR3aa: CASSPGGTIGIQYF
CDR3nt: TGTGCCAGCAGTCCCGGGGGGACAATAGGCATTCAGTACTTC

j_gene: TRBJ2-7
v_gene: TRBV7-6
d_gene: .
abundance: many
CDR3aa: CASSLGGVVEQYF
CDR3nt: TGTGCCAGCAGCTTAGGCGGGGTGGTCGAGCAGTACTTC

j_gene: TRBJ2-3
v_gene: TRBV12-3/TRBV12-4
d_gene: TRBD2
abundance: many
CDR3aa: CASRLAGASADTQYF
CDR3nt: TGTGCCAGCAGATTAGCGGGAGCCTCGGCAGATACGCAGTATTTT

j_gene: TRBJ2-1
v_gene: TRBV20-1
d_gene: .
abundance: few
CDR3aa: CSASKSGLVDEQFF
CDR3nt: TGCAGTGCTAGTAAGAGCGGGTTAGTCGATGAGCAGTTCTTC

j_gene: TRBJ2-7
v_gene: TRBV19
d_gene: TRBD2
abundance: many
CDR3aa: CASRGTSFTYEQYF
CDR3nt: TGTGCCAGTAGAGGGACTAGCTTCACGTACGAGCAGTACTTC

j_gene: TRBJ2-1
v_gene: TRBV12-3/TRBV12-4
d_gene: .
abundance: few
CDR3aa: CASSSTGFGRAYNEQFF
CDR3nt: TGTGCCAGCAGCTCGACAGGGTTCGGGAGGGCCTACAATGAGCAGTTCTTC

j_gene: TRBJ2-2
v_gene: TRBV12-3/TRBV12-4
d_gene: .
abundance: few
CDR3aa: CASSKGGPGELFF
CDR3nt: TGTGCCAGCAGTAAGGGAGGTCCCGGGGAGCTGTTTTTT

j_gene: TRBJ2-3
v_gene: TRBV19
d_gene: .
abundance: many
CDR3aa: CASSSLFTDTQYF
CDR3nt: TGTGCCAGTAGTAGTCTGTTCACAGATACGCAGTATTTT

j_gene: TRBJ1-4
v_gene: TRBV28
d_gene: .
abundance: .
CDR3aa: CASSPRQYNEKLFF
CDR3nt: TGTGCCAGCAGTCCCAGACAGTATAATGAAAAACTGTTTTTT

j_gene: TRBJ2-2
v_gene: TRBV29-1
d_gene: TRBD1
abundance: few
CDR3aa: CSVGQGIGTGELFF
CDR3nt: TGCAGCGTTGGACAGGGGATTGGGACCGGGGAGCTGTTTTTT

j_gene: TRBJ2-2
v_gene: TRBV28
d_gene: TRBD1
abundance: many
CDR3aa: CASSSGQGTGELFF
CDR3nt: TGTGCCAGCAGTTCGGGACAGGGGACCGGGGAGCTGTTTTTT

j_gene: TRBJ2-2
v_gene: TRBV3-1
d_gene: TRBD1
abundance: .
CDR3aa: CASSQGTGVNTGELFF
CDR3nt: TGTGCCAGCAGCCAAGGGACAGGGGTAAACACCGGGGAGCTGTTTTTT

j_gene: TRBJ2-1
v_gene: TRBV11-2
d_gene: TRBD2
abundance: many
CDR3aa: CASSDSSTSVSSYNEQFF
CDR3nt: TGTGCCAGCAGCGACTCCTCAACTAGCGTAAGCTCCTACAATGAGCAGTTCTTC

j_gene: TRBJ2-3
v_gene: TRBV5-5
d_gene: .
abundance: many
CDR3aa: CASSLHPDRPKDTQYF
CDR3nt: TGTGCCAGCAGCTTGCACCCGGACAGACCAAAAGATACGCAGTATTTT

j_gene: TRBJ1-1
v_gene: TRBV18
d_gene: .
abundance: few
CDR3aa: CASLSSTEAFF
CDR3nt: TGTGCCAGCTTATCCAGTACTGAAGCTTTCTTT

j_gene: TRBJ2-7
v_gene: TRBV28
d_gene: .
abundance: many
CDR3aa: CASSLEGFTYEQYF
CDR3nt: TGTGCCAGCAGTTTAGAAGGGTTTACCTACGAGCAGTACTTC

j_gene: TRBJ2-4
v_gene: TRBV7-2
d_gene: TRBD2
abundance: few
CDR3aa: CASSIRAGEQVNIQYF
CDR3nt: TGTGCCAGCAGCATAAGGGCGGGGGAGCAGGTAAACATTCAGTACTTC

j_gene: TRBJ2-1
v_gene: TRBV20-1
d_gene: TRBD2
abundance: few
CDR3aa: CSARDWGTSGNNEQFF
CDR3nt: TGCAGTGCTAGAGATTGGGGGACTAGCGGGAACAATGAGCAGTTCTTC

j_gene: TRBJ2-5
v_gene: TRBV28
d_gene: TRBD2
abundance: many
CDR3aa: CASRSGGRSETQYF
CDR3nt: TGTGCCAGCAGGTCGGGCGGGAGGTCAGAGACCCAGTACTTC

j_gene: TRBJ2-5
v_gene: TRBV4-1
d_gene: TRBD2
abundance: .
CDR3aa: CASSQDLGGLRETQYF
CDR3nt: TGCGCCAGCAGCCAAGATCTGGGAGGGTTGCGAGAGACCCAGTACTTC

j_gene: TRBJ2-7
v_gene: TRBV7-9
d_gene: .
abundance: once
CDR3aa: CASSFPGSQGSGYEQYF
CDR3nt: TGTGCCAGCAGCTTCCCCGGAAGCCAGGGTTCGGGCTACGAGCAGTACTTC

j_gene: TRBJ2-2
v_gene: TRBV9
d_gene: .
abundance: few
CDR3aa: CASSPAEGELFF
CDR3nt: TGTGCCAGCAGCCCAGCCGAGGGGGAGCTGTTTTTT

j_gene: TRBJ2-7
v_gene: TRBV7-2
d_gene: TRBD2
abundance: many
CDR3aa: CASSLSAGTISYEQYF
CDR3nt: TGTGCCAGCAGCCTTAGCGCCGGGACTATTTCCTACGAGCAGTACTTC

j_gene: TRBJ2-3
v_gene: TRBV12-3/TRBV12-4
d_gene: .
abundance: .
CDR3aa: CASSLARGHTQYF
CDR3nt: TGTGCCAGCAGTTTGGCCCGGGGACATACGCAGTATTTT

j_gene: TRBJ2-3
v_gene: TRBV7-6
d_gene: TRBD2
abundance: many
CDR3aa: CASSLARRLAGGPGGGDTQYF
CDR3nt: TGTGCCAGCAGCTTAGCTCGACGACTAGCGGGAGGGCCCGGAGGTGGAGATACGCAGTATTTT

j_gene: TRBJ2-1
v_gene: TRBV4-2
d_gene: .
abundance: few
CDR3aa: CASSFRGERSNEQFF
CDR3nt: TGTGCCAGCAGCTTTCGAGGGGAGAGGAGCAATGAGCAGTTCTTC

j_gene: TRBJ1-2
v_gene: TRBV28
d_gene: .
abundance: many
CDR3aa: CASSLGVPSPYGYTF
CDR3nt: TGTGCCAGCAGTTTAGGGGTCCCCTCCCCATATGGCTACACCTTC

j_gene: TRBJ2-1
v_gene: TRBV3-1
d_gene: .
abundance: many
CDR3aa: CASSPPGLMTSNEQFF
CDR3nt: TGTGCCAGCAGCCCCCCGGGACTCATGACCAGCAATGAGCAGTTCTTC

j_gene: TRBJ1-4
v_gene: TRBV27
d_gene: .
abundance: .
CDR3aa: CAKDSSNEKLFF
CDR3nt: TGTGCCAAGGACAGTTCTAATGAAAAACTGTTTTTT

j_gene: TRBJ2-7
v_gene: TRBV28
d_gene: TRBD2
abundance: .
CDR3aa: CVSSETSGSREQYF
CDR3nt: TGTGTCAGCAGTGAGACTAGCGGGAGCCGAGAGCAGTACTTC

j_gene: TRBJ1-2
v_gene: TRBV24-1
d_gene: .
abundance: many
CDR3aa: CATSEDDSYGYTF
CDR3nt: TGTGCCACCAGTGAGGATGACAGCTATGGCTACACCTTC